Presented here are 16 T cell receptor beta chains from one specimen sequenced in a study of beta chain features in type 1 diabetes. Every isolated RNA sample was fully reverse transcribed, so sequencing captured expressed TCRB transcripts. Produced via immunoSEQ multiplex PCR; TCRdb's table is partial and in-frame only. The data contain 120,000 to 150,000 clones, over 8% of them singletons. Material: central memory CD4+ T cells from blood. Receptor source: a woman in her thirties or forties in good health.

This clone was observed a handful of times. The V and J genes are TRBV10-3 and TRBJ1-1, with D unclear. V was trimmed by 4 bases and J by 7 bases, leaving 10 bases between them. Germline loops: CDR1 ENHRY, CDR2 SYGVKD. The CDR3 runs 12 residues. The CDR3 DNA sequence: TGTGCCATCAGTGTAGTTGGACTTGAAGCTTTCTTT. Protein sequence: CAISVVGLEAFF.

The CDR3 here is CASSLAGQGNSPLHF. For the CDR3, the DNA is TGCGCCAGCAGCTTGGCTGGACAAGGGAATTCACCCCTCCACTTT. The chain uses TRBV5-1 and TRBJ1-6; perhaps TRBD1 as D (5 bases). The CDR3 spans 15 residues. V was cut by 0 bases and J by 7 bases, with 11 bases left in between. The V gene's germline CDR1 is SGHRS and CDR2 YFSETQ.

The CDR3 is CASSSRGGRGNIQYF. CDR3 sequence (DNA): TGTGCCAGTAGTTCCCGGGGAGGGAGGGGGAACATTCAGTACTTC. The rearrangement uses TRBV19 and TRBJ2-4; D is possibly TRBD2 (7 bases). The CDR3 length is 15 residues. The V end was cut by 5 bases, the J end by 7 bases, with 18 bases between. Germline V gene data show CDR1 as LNHDA and CDR2 as SQIVND (reference sequence).

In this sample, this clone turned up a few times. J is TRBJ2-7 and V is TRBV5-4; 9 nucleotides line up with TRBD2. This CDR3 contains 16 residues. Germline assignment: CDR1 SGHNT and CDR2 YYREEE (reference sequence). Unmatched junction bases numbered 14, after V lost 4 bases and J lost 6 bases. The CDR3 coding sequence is TGTGCCAGCAGCCCGCCAGGAGCGGGGGGTGCCGTCGAGCAGTACTTC. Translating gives CASSPPGAGGAVEQYF. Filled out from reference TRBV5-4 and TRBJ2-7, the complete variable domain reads ETGVTQSPTHLIKTRGQQVTLRCSSQSGHNTVSWYQQALGQGPQFIFQYYREEENGRGNFPPRFSGLQFPNYSSELNVNALELDDSALYLCASSPPGAGGAVEQYFGPGTRLTVT.

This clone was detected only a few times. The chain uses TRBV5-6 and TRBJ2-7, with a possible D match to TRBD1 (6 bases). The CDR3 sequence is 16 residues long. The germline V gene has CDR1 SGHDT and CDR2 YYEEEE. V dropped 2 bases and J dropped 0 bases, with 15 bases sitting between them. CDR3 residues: CASSLGTGHRSYEQYF. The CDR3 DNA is TGTGCCAGCAGCTTAGGTACGGGACACCGCTCCTACGAGCAGTACTTC.

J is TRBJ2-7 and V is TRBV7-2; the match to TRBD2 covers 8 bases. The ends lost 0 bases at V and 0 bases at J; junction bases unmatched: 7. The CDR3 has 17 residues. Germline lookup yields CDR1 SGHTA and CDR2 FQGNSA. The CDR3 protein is CASSLAWAGGSSYEQYF. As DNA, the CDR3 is TGTGCCAGCAGCTTAGCGTGGGCGGGGGGTTCCTCCTACGAGCAGTACTTC.

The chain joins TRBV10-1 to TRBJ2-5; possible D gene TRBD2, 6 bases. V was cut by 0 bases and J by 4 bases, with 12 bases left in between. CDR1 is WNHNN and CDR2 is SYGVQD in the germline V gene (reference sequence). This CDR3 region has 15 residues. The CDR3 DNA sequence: TGCGCCAGCAGTGAGTCAGCGGGCGCAGGAGAGACCCAGTACTTC. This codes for CASSESAGAGETQYF.

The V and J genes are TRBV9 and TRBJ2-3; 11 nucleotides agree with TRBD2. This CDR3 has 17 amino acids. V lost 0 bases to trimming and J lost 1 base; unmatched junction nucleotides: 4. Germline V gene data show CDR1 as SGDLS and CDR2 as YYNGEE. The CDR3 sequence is CASSVATTSGGTDTQYF. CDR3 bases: TGTGCCAGCAGCGTAGCGACGACTAGCGGGGGCACAGATACGCAGTATTTT.

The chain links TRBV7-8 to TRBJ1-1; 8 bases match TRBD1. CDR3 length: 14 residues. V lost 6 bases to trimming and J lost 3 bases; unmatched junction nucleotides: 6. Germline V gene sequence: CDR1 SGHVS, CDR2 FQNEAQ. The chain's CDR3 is CASSIDRGDTEAFF. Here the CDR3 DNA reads TGTGCCAGCAGTATTGACAGGGGTGACACTGAAGCTTTCTTT.

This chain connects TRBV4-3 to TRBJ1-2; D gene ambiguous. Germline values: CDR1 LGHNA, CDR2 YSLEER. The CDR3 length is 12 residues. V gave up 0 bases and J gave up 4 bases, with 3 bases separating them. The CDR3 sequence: CASSQDLYGYTF. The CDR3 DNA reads TGCGCCAGCAGCCAAGATCTCTATGGCTACACCTTC.

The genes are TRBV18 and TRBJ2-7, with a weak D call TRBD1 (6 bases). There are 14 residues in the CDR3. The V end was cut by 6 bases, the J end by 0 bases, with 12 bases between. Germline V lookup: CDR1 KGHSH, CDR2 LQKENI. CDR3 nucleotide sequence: TGTGCCAGCTCCCCGGCGGACAGCTCCTACGAGCAGTACTTC. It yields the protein CASSPADSSYEQYF. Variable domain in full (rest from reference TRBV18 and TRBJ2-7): NAGVMQNPRHLVRRRGQEARLRCSPMKGHSHVYWYRQLPEEGLKFMVYLQKENIIDESGMPKERFSAEFPKEGPSILRIQQVVRGDSAAYFCASSPADSSYEQYFGPGTRLTVT.

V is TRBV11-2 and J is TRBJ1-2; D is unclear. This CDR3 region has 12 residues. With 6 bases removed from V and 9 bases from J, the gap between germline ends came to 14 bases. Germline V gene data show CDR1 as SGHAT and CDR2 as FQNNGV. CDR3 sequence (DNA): TGTGCCAGCAGTCTAGTCGGGGAGCGCTACACCTTC. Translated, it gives CASSLVGERYTF.

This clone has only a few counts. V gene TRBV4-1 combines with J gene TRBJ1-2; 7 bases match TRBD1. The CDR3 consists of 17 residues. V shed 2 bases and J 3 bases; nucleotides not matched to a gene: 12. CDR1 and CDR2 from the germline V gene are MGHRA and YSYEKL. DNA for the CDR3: TGCGCCAGCAGCCAAACAACCCTACAGGGGATTCACTATGGCTACACCTTC. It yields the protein CASSQTTLQGIHYGYTF.

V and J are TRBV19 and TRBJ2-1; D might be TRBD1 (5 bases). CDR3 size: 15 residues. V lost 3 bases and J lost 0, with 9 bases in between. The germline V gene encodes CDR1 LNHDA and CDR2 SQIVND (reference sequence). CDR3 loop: CASSIQGSSYNEQFF. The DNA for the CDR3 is TGTGCCAGTAGTATCCAGGGTAGCTCCTACAATGAGCAGTTCTTC.

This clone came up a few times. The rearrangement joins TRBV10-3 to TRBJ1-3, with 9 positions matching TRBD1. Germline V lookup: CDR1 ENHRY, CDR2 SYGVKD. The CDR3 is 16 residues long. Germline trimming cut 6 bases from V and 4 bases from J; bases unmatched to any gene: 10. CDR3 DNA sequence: TGTGCCATCAGGGATGACAGGGGGGCGCTCGGAAACACCATATATTTT. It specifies CAIRDDRGALGNTIYF.

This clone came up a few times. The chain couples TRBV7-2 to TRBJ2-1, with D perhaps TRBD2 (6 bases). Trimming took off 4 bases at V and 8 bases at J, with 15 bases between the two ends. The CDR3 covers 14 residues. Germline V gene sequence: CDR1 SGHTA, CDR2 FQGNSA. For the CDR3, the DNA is TGTGCCAGCAGCTCGCATCTGGAGGGCCATGAGCAGTTCTTC. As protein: CASSSHLEGHEQFF.